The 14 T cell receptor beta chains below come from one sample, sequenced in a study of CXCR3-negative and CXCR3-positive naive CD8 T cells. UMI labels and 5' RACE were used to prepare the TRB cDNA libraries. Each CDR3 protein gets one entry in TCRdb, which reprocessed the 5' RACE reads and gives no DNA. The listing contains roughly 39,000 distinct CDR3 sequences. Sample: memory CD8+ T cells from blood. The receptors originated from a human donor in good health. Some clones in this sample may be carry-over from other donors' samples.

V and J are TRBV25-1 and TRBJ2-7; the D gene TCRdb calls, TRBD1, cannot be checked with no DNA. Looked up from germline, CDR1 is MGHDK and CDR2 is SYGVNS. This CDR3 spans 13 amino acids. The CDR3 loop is CASSVTGTYEQYF.

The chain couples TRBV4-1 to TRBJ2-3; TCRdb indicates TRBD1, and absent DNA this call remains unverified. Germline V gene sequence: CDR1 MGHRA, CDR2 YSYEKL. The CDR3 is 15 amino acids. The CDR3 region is CASGLRGRPTDTQYF.

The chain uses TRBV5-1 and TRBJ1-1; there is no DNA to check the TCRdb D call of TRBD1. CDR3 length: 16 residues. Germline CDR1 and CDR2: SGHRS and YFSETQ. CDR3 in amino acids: CASSHPLGGDYTEAFF.

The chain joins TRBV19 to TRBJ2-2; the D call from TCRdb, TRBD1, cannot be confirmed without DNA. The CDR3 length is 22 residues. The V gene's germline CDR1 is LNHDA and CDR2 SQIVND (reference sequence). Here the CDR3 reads CASSITTAVTGARGPSTGELFF.

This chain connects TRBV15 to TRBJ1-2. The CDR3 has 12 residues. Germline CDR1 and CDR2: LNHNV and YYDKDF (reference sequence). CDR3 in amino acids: CATAEVYYGYTF.

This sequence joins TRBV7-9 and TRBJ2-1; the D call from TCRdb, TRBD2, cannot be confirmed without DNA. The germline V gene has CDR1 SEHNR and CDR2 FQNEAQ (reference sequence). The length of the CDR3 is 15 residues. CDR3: CASREGLALGNEQFF.

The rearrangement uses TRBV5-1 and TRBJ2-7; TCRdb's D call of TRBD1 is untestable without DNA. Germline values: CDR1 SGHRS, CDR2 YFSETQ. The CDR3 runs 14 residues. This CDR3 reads CASSLQGYSYEQYF.

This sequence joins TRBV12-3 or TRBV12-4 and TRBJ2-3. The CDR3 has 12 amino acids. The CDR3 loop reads CASSANTDTQYF.

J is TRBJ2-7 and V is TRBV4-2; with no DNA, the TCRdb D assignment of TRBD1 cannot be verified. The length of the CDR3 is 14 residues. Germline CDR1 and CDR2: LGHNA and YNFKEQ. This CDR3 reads CASSHGTGEYEQYF.

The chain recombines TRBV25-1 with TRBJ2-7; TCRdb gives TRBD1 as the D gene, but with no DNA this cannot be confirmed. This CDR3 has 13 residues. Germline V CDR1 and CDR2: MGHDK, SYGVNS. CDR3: CASSDPGDWEQYF.

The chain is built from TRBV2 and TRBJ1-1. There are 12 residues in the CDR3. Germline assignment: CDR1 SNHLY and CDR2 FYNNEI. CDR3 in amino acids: CASSEARTEAFF.

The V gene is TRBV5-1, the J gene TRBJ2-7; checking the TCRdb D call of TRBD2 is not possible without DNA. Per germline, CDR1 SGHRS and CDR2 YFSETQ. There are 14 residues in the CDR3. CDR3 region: CASSLDGGVYEQYF.

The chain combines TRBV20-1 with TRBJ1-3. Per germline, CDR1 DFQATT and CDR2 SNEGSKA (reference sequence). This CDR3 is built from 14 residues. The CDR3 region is CSARERVAGNTIYF.

The CDR3 here is CASSPPRGTSGTDTQYF. The chain carries TRBV7-9 and TRBJ2-3; TCRdb's D gene call, TRBD2, goes unchecked for lack of DNA. Germline CDR1 reads SEHNR; CDR2 reads FQNEAQ (reference sequence). The CDR3 is 17 residues long.